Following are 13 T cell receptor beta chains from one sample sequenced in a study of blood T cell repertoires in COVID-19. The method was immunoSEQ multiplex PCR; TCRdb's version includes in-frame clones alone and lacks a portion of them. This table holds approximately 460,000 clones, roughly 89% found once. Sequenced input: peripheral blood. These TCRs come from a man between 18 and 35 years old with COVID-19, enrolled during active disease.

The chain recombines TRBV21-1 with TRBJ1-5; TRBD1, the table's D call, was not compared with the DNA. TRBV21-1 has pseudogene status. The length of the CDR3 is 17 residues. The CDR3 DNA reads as TGTGCCAGCAGCAAAATGTCAGGGGCCCAAGGCAATCAGCCCCAGCATTTT. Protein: CASSKMSGAQGNQPQHF.

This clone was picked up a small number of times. The CDR3 DNA is TGTGCCAGCAGCTTCGTAGCCCAAGAGACCCAGTACTTC. Protein sequence: CASSFVAQETQYF. This rearrangement joins TRBV7-9 to TRBJ2-5; D is undetermined. The V end was cut by 3 bases, the J end by 1 base, with 6 bases between. CDR1 and CDR2 (germline): SEHNR, FQNEAQ (reference sequence). The length of the CDR3 is 13 residues.

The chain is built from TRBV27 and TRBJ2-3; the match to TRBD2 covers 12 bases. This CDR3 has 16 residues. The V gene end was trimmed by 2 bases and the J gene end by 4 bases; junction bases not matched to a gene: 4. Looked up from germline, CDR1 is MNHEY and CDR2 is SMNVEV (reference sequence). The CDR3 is CASSLILAGGPDTQYF. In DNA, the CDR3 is TGTGCCAGCAGTTTAATCCTAGCGGGGGGGCCAGATACGCAGTATTTT.

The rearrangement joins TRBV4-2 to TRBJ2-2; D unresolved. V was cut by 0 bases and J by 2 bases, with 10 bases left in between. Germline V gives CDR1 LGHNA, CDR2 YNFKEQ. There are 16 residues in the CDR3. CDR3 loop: CASSQDIRANTGELFF. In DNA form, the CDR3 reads TGTGCCAGCAGCCAAGATATAAGAGCCAACACCGGGGAGCTGTTTTTT.

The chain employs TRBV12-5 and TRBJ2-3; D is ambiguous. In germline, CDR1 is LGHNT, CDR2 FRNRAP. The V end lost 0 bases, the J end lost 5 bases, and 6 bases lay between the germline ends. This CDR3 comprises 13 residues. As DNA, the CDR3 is TGTGCTAGTGGTTTGGTAAGGAGAGATACGCAGTATTTT. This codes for CASGLVRRDTQYF.

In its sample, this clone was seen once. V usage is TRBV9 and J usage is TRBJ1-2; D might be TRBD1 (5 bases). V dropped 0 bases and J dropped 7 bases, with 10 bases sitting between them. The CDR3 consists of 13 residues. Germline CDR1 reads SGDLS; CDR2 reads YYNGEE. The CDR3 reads CASSVEGISGYTF. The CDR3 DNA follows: TGTGCCAGCAGCGTAGAGGGGATCAGTGGCTACACCTTC.

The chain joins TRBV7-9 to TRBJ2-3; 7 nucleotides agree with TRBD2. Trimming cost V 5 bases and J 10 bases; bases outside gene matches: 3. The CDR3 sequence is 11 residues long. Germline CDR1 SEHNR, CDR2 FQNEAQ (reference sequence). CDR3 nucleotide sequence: TGTGCCAGCAGCCCCCGGGAGGCGCAGTATTTT. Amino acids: CASSPREAQYF.

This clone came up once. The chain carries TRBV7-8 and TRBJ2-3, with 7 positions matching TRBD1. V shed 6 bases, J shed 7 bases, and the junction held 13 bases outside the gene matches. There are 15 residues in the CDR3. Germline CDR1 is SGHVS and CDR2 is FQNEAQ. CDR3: CASRPDRARGHTQYF. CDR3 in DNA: TGTGCCAGCAGACCCGACAGGGCCCGGGGCCATACGCAGTATTTT.

The CDR3 is CASSLVQGARDYGYTF. As DNA, the CDR3 is TGCGCCAGCAGCTTGGTACAGGGGGCGCGGGACTATGGCTACACCTTC. V is TRBV5-1 and J is TRBJ1-2, with TRBD1 identical over 9 bases. The CDR3 is 16 residues long. Germline CDR1 is SGHRS and CDR2 is YFSETQ. Unmatched junction bases numbered 6, after V lost 0 bases and J lost 3 bases.

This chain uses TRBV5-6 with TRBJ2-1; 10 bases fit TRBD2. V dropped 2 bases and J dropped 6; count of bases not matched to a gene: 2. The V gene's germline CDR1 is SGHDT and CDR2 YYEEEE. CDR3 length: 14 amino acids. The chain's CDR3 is CASSLLAGRNEQFF. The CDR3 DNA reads TGTGCCAGCAGCTTACTAGCGGGGCGCAATGAGCAGTTCTTC.

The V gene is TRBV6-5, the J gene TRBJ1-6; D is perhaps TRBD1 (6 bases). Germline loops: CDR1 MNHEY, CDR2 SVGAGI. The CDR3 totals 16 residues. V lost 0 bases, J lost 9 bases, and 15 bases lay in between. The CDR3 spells CASSYSGGGLSSPLHF. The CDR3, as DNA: TGTGCCAGCAGTTACTCTGGCGGGGGCCTTAGTTCACCCCTCCACTTT.

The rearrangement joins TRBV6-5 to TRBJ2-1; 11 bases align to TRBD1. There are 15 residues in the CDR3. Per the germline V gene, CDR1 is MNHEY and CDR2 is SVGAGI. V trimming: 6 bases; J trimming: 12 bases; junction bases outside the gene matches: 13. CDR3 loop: CASSLGGTGGMGQFF. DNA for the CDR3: TGTGCCAGCAGCCTAGGGGGGACAGGGGGAATGGGGCAGTTCTTC.

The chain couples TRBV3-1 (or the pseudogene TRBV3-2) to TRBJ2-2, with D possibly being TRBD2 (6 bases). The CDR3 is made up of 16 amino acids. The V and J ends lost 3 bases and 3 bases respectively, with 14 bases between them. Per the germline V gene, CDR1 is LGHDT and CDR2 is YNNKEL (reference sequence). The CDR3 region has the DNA TGTGCCAGCAGCCAGGGTCCGGGGGAGTACACCGGGGAGCTGTTTTTT. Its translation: CASSQGPGEYTGELFF.